This T cell receptor beta chain was documented in a study of beta chain features in type 1 diabetes listed by TCRdb under 2018. Regarding the complete study: Mean age, gender distribution, total cell number and subset yield were not different between patients and healthy donors. A total of 85 million to 140 million sorted cells were examined across all samples, and a strong correlation was observed between cell number per subset and RNA yield. The study compared the TCRB repertoires of sorted circulating CD4+ T cell subsets in recently diagnosed type 1 diabetes patients with those in matched healthy donors. Regulatory and stem cell-like memory subsets were obtained from only 8 patients and about eight healthy donors, while naive and central memory subsets were obtained from all 28 donors.

Each donor gave one peripheral blood draw, averaging roughly 100 mL, which was collected into heparinised tubes. A BD FACSAria II and a panel including CD45RO, CCR7, CD25, CD127, CD95 and CD27 were used to sort naive, central memory, regulatory and stem cell-like memory CD4+ T cells. A purity above 95% was achieved for all sorted populations. PBMCs were isolated immediately by Lymphoprep density gradient centrifugation and stained directly without culture. So that batch effects would be minimized, each experiment stained and sorted samples in pairs, pairing one healthy donor with one patient. This clone showed up just a few times. Its antigen is not yet known. It has no much larger one-base neighbor in the sample; base qualities were not kept. All of the isolated RNA was reverse transcribed with the High Capacity cDNA Reverse Transcription Kit, so expressed TCRB transcripts were sequenced. Naive, central memory and regulatory T cell samples underwent deep immunoSEQ sequencing, averaging roughly 3.4 million total reads per sample. Sorted cells were lysed in RLT buffer, and RNA was extracted using DNase-treated RNeasy Micro or Mini kits according to cell number. To prevent cross-contamination, every cell subset was processed on its own, while patient and healthy donor samples were processed together. TCRB sequences were amplified from cDNA with the immunoSEQ multiplex PCR, producing 87-bp fragments spanning the CDR3 region. The amplicons were sequenced using the Illumina HiSeq platform. The authors processed their data as follows. Synthetic template baselines were used to correct PCR bias computationally, reads within Hamming distance 2 were collapsed together, and singletons that could not be merged were discarded. By aligning reads against IMGT, V, D and J genes, CDR3 length, and insertions or deletions at six rearrangement sites were assigned. Within each subset, clonotype counts were normalized to sorted cell number, and only after that were true diversity and Gini coefficients computed with the tcR R package. The overlap coefficient, calculated on TCRB nucleotide sequences, was used to measure repertoire sharing. Out-of-frame TCRB sequences from naive cells were analyzed to stand in for the pre-selection repertoire. Entries here come from immuneACCESS through TCRdb and include only in-frame sequences with V and J called. Some clones fail to appear in such tables; in the studies checked, an unresolved V gene covers under half of the shortfall, and the cause of the remainder is unknown. The DNA was the basis for D and trimming; V, J and clone size are from that table. The sample table holds hundreds of thousands of clones, of which 15% to 17% were seen once. In total, the top ten clones hold approximately 0.087% of the sample.

The CDR3, from cysteine to phenylalanine, totals 14 residues. The kept DNA is CDR3 alone, 42 bases in frame from the first base. From a lookup of the germline V gene, CDR1 and CDR2 are SGHRS and YFSETQ. V and J lose 0 bases and 6 bases, and a span of 9 bases separates them. Paper-wide results and their limitations: Because small numbers of individuals were included in the HLA sub-analyses, any influence of HLA type on TCRB rearrangement was left unresolved. Naive, central memory and regulatory TCRB repertoires appeared to be more alike among patients than among healthy donors. PCR may preferentially amplify shorter templates, but because patient and control samples were amplified and corrected together, any resulting skew would affect both groups equally. Sequencing cDNA rather than genomic DNA could over-represent highly expressing activated cells, although activation and CD3 levels did not differ between groups. Type 1 diabetes patients showed a moderate but significant shortening of TCRB CDR3 length in all four CD4+ subsets. At VDJ recombination sites, patients with type 1 diabetes made fewer insertions and deleted more nucleotides, a pattern implying thymic rearrangement abnormalities.

The receptor chain draws on TRBV5-1 and TRBJ2-2; a confident D gene designation cannot be given. Sequencing input: naive CD4+ T cells from blood. Per the publication, the cell subset or site label means: true naive CD4+ T cells. The receptor's source is a man younger than 35 in good health. The CDR3 protein is CASSLVPRPGELFF. The base sequence is TGCGCCAGCAGCTTGGTTCCCAGACCCGGGGAGCTGTTTTTT.